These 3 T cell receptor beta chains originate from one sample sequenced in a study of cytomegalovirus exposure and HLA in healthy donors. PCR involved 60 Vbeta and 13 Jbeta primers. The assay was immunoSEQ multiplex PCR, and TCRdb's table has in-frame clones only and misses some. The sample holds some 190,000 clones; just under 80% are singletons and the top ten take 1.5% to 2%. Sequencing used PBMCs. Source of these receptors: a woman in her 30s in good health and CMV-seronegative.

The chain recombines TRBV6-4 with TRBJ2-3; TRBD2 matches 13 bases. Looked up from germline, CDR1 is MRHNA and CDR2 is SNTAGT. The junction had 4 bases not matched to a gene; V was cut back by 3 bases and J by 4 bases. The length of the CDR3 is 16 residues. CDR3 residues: CASSETTSGGADTQYF. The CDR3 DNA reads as TGTGCCAGCAGTGAGACCACTAGCGGGGGGGCAGATACGCAGTATTTT.

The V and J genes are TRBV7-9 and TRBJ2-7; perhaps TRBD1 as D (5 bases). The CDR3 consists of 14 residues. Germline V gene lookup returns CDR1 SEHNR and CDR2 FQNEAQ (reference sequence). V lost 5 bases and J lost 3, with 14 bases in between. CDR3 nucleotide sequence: TGTGCCAGCAGCCAAGAAGACAGTTTCTACGAGCAGTACTTC. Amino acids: CASSQEDSFYEQYF.

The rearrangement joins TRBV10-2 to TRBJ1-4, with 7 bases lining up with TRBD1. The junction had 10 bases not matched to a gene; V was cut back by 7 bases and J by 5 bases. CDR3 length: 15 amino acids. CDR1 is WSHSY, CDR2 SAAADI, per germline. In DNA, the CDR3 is TGCGCCAGCAATGAAGCAGGGGGTGAAAATGAAAAACTGTTTTTT. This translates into CASNEAGGENEKLFF.